This T cell receptor (beta chain) came from a study of blood T cell repertoires in COVID-19. The overall study: Sites in the United States, Italy and Spain provided acute and convalescent COVID-19 samples. Sources were T cells, B-cell-depleted T cells, or PBMCs; the material itself was cDNA or gDNA.

This clone appeared a single time. The CDR3 length is 13 residues. V gave up 6 bases and J gave up 3 bases, with 12 bases separating them. CDR1 MNHEY and CDR2 SMNVEV come from the germline V gene (reference sequence). How the authors handled the data: Reference gene primer amplification in the assay estimated nucleated cell counts. Sequencing was performed with immunoSEQ multiplex PCR; in TCRdb, only in-frame clones are kept and a portion is missing. V and J calls and clone size are those listed in that table; D and trimming were worked out from the DNA. The sample shows fewer than 250,000 clones, approximately 81% of them seen only once.

Sequences were obtained from peripheral blood. The receptor was derived from a human donor in a cohort sampled during active COVID-19. The V gene is TRBV27, the J gene TRBJ2-7; the D gene is possibly TRBD1 (5 bases). CDR3 in DNA: TGTGCCAGCAGAAAGGGGTCGAGCTACGAGCAGTACTTC. It is translated as CASRKGSSYEQYF.